This is a list of T cell receptor beta chains from one sample in a study of T cell repertoires in cytomegalovirus infection. From the reads, TCRdb called clonotypes with MiXCR, one entry per CDR3 protein. The sample yields 150,000 to 200,000 distinct CDR3 sequences, roughly a fifth seen once. Material for sequencing was PBMCs. All receptors derive from a human donor in good health (CMV status not recorded). Some clones in this sample may be carry-over from other donors' samples. The CDR3 runs from the conserved cysteine through the conserved F or W. The D gene is left open where the match is weak. Clone size is shown for a subset of rows, as once, few, many or a class of expanded clone.

NA	15	TRBV6-1	NA	TRBJ2-5	TGTGCCAGCAGTGAGACAGTAAGGTACCAAGAGACCCAGTACTTC	CASSETVRYQETQYF
NA	15	TRBV19	TRBD1	TRBJ1-1	TGTGCCAGTAGTGCCCGGGACAGGGGGACCACTGAAGCTTTCTTT	CASSARDRGTTEAFF
NA	16	TRBV6-2/TRBV6-3	NA	TRBJ1-1	TGTGCCAGCAGTTACTCAGGGGCAATCCGGAACACTGAAGCTTTCTTT	CASSYSGAIRNTEAFF
few	17	TRBV5-6	NA	TRBJ2-3	TGTGCCAGCAGCTTGGAGATGAACGGGGTTGGAGCAGATACGCAGTATTTT	CASSLEMNGVGADTQYF
NA	14	TRBV10-3	TRBD1	TRBJ2-7	TGTGCCATCACCATGACAGGGTCCTCCTACGAGCAGTACTTC	CAITMTGSSYEQYF
few	12	TRBV19	NA	TRBJ2-2	TGTGCCAGTAGCCTGAACGCCGGGGAGCTGTTTTTT	CASSLNAGELFF
NA	14	TRBV10-3	NA	TRBJ1-5	TGTGCCACCATGCCGCGGGACAGCAATCAGCCCCAGCATTTT	CATMPRDSNQPQHF
NA	14	TRBV7-6	NA	TRBJ2-2	TGTGCCAGCAGCATCAGCCCTAGCGCCGGGGAGCTGTTTTTT	CASSISPSAGELFF
few	12	TRBV12-3/TRBV12-4	NA	TRBJ1-6	TGTGCCAGCAGACCGGACGGGTCACCCCTCCACTTT	CASRPDGSPLHF
few	15	TRBV28	NA	TRBJ2-2	TGTGCCAGCAGTTTTTGGCAGGGGAACACCGGGGAGCTGTTTTTT	CASSFWQGNTGELFF
few	15	TRBV5-1	NA	TRBJ1-1	TGCGCCAGCAGCTTGGGGACAGCTCTTAACACTGAAGCTTTCTTT	CASSLGTALNTEAFF